Listed here are 19 T cell receptor beta chains from one sample, sequenced in a study of blood T cell repertoires in COVID-19. Assay: immunoSEQ multiplex PCR; the TCRdb copy retains only in-frame clones and omits some. This repertoire shows approximately 74,000 clones, roughly 90% found once; its top ten account for about 1.2%. Sequenced input: peripheral blood. The receptors stem from a woman aged 60-75 years with acute or convalescent COVID-19.

This clone was seen a single time. The chain joins TRBV3-1 (or the pseudogene TRBV3-2) to TRBJ1-2; unclear D gene. This CDR3 contains 14 residues. Germline CDR1 and CDR2: LGHDT and YNNKEL (reference sequence). Between the trimmed V and J ends, which lost 7 bases and 8 bases, there was a span of 20 bases. CDR3 sequence reads: CASTPGAAGKGYTF. The CDR3 DNA reads TGTGCCAGCACCCCGGGAGCAGCCGGAAAGGGCTACACCTTC.

V gene TRBV6-6 combines with J gene TRBJ1-3; 7 bases are shared with TRBD1. Germline V gene sequence: CDR1 MNHNY, CDR2 SVGAGI (reference sequence). The CDR3 is 14 amino acids. V lost 5 bases to trimming and J lost 8 bases; unmatched junction nucleotides: 9. The CDR3, as DNA: TGTGCCAGCAGTATCCTCAACAGGGGCGACACCATATATTTT. This gives the protein CASSILNRGDTIYF.

The table lists this clone with a few counts. The chain links TRBV5-5 to TRBJ1-5; 10 positions match TRBD1. V dropped 4 bases and J dropped 1; count of bases not matched to a gene: 8. The CDR3 sequence is 17 residues long. In germline, CDR1 is SGHKS, CDR2 YYEKEE (reference sequence). The CDR3 DNA reads as TGTGCCAGCAGCCGTGAGGGGACAGGGGCGAGCAATCAGCCCCAGCATTTT. Translation gives CASSREGTGASNQPQHF. Together with reference TRBV5-5 and TRBJ1-5, the CDR3 gives the full variable domain: DAGVTQSPTHLIKTRGQQVTLRCSPISGHKSVSWYQQVLGQGPQFIFQYYEKEERGRGNFPDRFSARQFPNYSSELNVNALLLGDSALYLCASSREGTGASNQPQHFGDGTRLSIL.

The V call is TRBV11-2, the J call TRBJ1-3; TRBD1 matches at 7 bases. Trimming took 7 bases from V and 6 from J; bases not matched to a gene: 9. The length of the CDR3 is 14 residues. Germline V gives CDR1 SGHAT, CDR2 FQNNGV. CDR3 sequence: CASKRGGASNTIYF. Written as DNA, the CDR3 is TGTGCCAGCAAACGAGGGGGCGCGTCAAACACCATATATTTT. Full variable domain (missing parts from reference TRBV11-2 and TRBJ1-3): EAGVAQSPRYKIIEKRQSVAFWCNPISGHATLYWYQQILGQGPKLLIQFQNNGVVDDSQLPKDRFSAERLKGVDSTLKIQPAKLEDSAVYLCASKRGGASNTIYFGEGSWLTVV.

The chain employs TRBV13 and TRBJ2-4; 8 positions agree with TRBD1. Germline trimming cut 6 bases from V and 7 bases from J; bases unmatched to any gene: 8. The CDR3 runs to 14 residues. The V gene's germline CDR1 is PRHDT and CDR2 FYEKMQ (reference sequence). The CDR3 here is CASSRTGRWNIQYF. CDR3 sequence (DNA): TGTGCCAGCAGTCGGACAGGGCGATGGAACATTCAGTACTTC.

This clone has only a few counts. The rearrangement uses TRBV5-1 and TRBJ2-2; no clear D gene. CDR3 length: 15 residues. Trimming shortened V by 4 bases and J by 6 bases, and 16 bases separated the two germline ends. Germline V lookup: CDR1 SGHRS, CDR2 YFSETQ. CDR3 amino acids: CASSVRTMGSGELFF. In DNA, the CDR3 is TGCGCCAGCAGCGTACGTACGATGGGCTCCGGGGAGCTGTTTTTT.

The chain links TRBV9 to TRBJ1-3; 7 nucleotides agree with TRBD1. Trimming cost V 0 bases and J 0 bases; bases outside gene matches: 9. The germline V gene encodes CDR1 SGDLS and CDR2 YYNGEE. This CDR3 has 18 amino acids. CDR3 nucleotides: TGTGCCAGCAGCGTAGCGGGACAGACACTTCTCTCTGGAAACACCATATATTTT. Translated, it gives CASSVAGQTLLSGNTIYF.

The genes are TRBV6-5 and TRBJ1-2, with D perhaps matching TRBD1 (5 bases). CDR1 is MNHEY and CDR2 is SVGAGI in the germline V gene. Trimming took off 4 bases at V and 1 base at J, with 10 bases between the two ends. The CDR3 runs 14 residues. The CDR3, as DNA: TGTGCCAGCAGTTGGGGCACCCGTAACTATGGCTACACCTTC. Its translation: CASSWGTRNYGYTF.

The chain couples TRBV5-1 to TRBJ2-5; 7 nucleotides align to TRBD1. The CDR3 sequence is 15 residues long. The V segment lost 4 bases and the J segment 1 base; nucleotides outside the gene matches: 7. In germline, CDR1 is SGHRS, CDR2 YFSETQ. CDR3 bases: TGCGCCAGCAGCACAACAGGGGTAGGCCAAGAGACCCAGTACTTC. Translating gives CASSTTGVGQETQYF.

This sequence joins TRBV6-5 and TRBJ2-3; 9 positions agree with TRBD1. CDR3 length equals 14 residues. Trimming cost V 8 bases and J 2 bases; bases outside gene matches: 5. The V gene's germline CDR1 is MNHEY and CDR2 SVGAGI. CDR3 bases: TGTGCCAGCGGGACAGGGACAAACACAGATACGCAGTATTTT. It encodes CASGTGTNTDTQYF.

The chain joins TRBV2 to TRBJ2-3; no reliable D call. The CDR3 loop spans 15 amino acids. Germline V gives CDR1 SNHLY, CDR2 FYNNEI. V dropped 3 bases and J dropped 0 bases, with 10 bases sitting between them. In DNA, the CDR3 is TGTGCCAGCAGTGAGAGCGCGGTTAGCACAGATACGCAGTATTTT. Translating it yields CASSESAVSTDTQYF.

This clone was seen a handful of times. The chain employs TRBV21-1 and TRBJ1-5. TRBV21-1 is recorded as a pseudogene. This CDR3 is 13 amino acids long. The CDR3 bases are TGTGCCAGCAGCAAAGTTTTTCCGGAGCCCCAGCATTTT. Its protein product is CASSKVFPEPQHF.

J is TRBJ2-6 and V is TRBV19, with D possibly being TRBD1 (5 bases). Germline V gene lookup returns CDR1 LNHDA and CDR2 SQIVND (reference sequence). V lost 5 bases, J lost 0 bases, and 14 bases lay in between. The CDR3 covers 17 residues. This chain's CDR3 is CASSLQGPRSGANVLTF. CDR3 DNA: TGTGCCAGTAGTCTTCAGGGTCCCCGCTCTGGGGCCAACGTCCTGACTTTC.

This sequence joins TRBV5-1 and TRBJ1-4; TRBD1 matches 8 bases. CDR1 is SGHRS, CDR2 YFSETQ, per germline. V gave up 3 bases and J gave up 0 bases; unmatched junction bases: 7. The CDR3 totals 17 residues. CDR3 loop: CASSSGDRPATNEKLFF. In DNA, the CDR3 is TGCGCCAGCAGCTCGGGGGACAGGCCTGCAACTAATGAAAAACTGTTTTTT.

The chain uses TRBV5-1 and TRBJ1-6; TRBD1 aligns across 7 bases. After removal of 4 bases from V and 10 bases from J, the junction contained 14 bases not matched to a gene. The CDR3 sequence is 16 residues long. Germline V lookup: CDR1 SGHRS, CDR2 YFSETQ. The CDR3 coding sequence is TGCGCCAGCAGCGAACGGGACAGTCAAGGGAGGTCACCCCTCCACTTT. Translated: CASSERDSQGRSPLHF.

The chain recombines TRBV11-2 with TRBJ1-6, with 7 bases that match TRBD1. The CDR3 covers 15 residues. J gave up 8 bases and V 4 bases, and 8 bases lay outside the gene matches. Germline CDR1 reads SGHAT; CDR2 reads FQNNGV. The DNA for the CDR3 is TGTGCCAGCAGCTCGAGCACAGGGGCGTATTCACCCCTCCACTTT. Encoded protein: CASSSSTGAYSPLHF.

J is TRBJ1-1 and V is TRBV6-5; 8 bases align to TRBD1. After removal of 4 bases from V and 3 bases from J, the junction contained 10 bases not matched to a gene. Per germline, CDR1 MNHEY and CDR2 SVGAGI. CDR3 size: 16 residues. CDR3 loop: CASSSRPGTGHTEAFF. In DNA, the CDR3 is TGTGCCAGCAGTTCTCGCCCCGGGACAGGTCACACTGAAGCTTTCTTT.

This clone was detected only a few times. The chain joins TRBV9 to TRBJ1-2; 7 nucleotides line up with TRBD1. From germline, CDR1 is SGDLS and CDR2 YYNGEE. This CDR3 has 12 amino acids. Germline trimming cut 4 bases from V and 5 bases from J; bases unmatched to any gene: 2. The CDR3 is CASSRTGYGYTF. The CDR3 DNA follows: TGTGCCAGCAGCAGGACAGGTTATGGCTACACCTTC.

The chain couples TRBV9 to TRBJ2-3; D not resolved. CDR3 length: 15 residues. Germline assignment: CDR1 SGDLS and CDR2 YYNGEE. V was cut by 0 bases and J by 0 bases, with 8 bases left in between. As DNA, the CDR3 is TGTGCCAGCAGCGTAGGAGTGGTTAGCACAGATACGCAGTATTTT. Translated: CASSVGVVSTDTQYF. The complete variable domain, with remaining parts taken from reference TRBV9 and TRBJ2-3, reads DSGVTQTPKHLITATGQRVTLRCSPRSGDLSVYWYQQSLDQGLQFLIQYYNGEERAKGNILERFSAQQFPDLHSELNLSSLELGDSALYFCASSVGVVSTDTQYFGPGTRLTVL.